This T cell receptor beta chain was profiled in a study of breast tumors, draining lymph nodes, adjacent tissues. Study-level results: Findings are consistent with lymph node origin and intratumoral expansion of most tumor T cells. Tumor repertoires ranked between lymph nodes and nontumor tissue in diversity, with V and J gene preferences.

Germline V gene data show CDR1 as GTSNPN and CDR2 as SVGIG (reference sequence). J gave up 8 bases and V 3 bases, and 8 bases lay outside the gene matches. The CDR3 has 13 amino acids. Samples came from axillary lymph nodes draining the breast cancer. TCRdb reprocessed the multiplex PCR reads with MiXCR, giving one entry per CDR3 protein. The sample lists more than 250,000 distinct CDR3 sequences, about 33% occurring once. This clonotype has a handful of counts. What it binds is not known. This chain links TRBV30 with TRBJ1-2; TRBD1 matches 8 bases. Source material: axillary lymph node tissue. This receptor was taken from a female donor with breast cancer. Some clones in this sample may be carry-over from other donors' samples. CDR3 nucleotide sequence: TGTGCCTGGAGAACCGGACAGGGTGGGGGCTACACCTTC. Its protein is CAWRTGQGGGYTF.